This TCR beta chain comes out of a study of Graves' ophthalmopathy and Graves' hyperthyroidism. Clinical symptoms and serum thyroxine were used for diagnosis; TRAb, thyroid ultrasound and orbital computed tomography were also relied on. Amplification targeted the TCR beta CDR3 regions, with RNA transcripts as the source material. HTBI-primed first-round RT-PCR preceded second-round multiplex PCR. TCRdb ran MiXCR on the multiplex PCR reads and lists one entry per CDR3 protein. The sample lists some 350,000 distinct CDR3 sequences; about a sixth were seen once. Study-level results: At 60% to 71% sensitivity and 72% to 75% specificity, the model predicted progression of the ophthalmopathy.

The CDR3 runs to 15 residues. Deletions cut 2 bases from V and 1 base from J, with 12 bases between. Germline CDR1 and CDR2: MNHNS and SASEGT. This clonotype was seen many times. Its antigen is not known. The receptor's source is an adult woman with stable Graves' hyperthyroidism. Material: peripheral blood. The V gene is TRBV6-1, the J gene TRBJ2-7; D call uncertain. In nucleotides, the CDR3 is TGTGCCAGCAGTGAACTACCGGCAGTATCCTACGAGCAGTACTTC. This gives the protein CASSELPAVSYEQYF.